This entry is about one T cell receptor (beta chain). Per the study methods: How many nucleated cells were present was estimated from reference gene primer amplification. Assay used: immunoSEQ multiplex PCR; TCRdb lists only in-frame clones, some missing. V and J calls and clone size come straight from that table; D and trimming were deduced from the DNA. This sample has about 150,000 clones; approximately 90% occur once, and the top ten carry 2% to 3%. The sample is drawn from a study of blood T cell repertoires in COVID-19. On the study more broadly: Acute and convalescent COVID-19 samples came from the United States, Italy and Spain.

Trimming took off 6 bases at V and 4 bases at J, with 6 bases between the two ends. There are 11 residues in the CDR3. The chain carries TRBV12-3 or TRBV12-4 and TRBJ1-2; no reliable D call. The specimen was peripheral blood. This clonotype originated in a woman in her 70s with acute or convalescent COVID-19. As DNA, the CDR3 is TGTGCCAGCAGCCGGTCCTATGGCTACACCTTC. It specifies CASSRSYGYTF.